Listed below are T cell receptor beta chains from one sample, sequenced in a study of radiation and T cells in renal cell carcinoma. Clones were read by immunoSEQ multiplex PCR, and TCRdb kept only the in-frame ones, dropping some. Among about 88,000 clones listed, 70% to 90% were seen once. The sample in question was blood, obtained from a patient whose treatment included radiotherapy and nephrectomy. These receptors all come from a middle-aged man with renal cell carcinoma. CDR3s include the opening cysteine and the closing phenylalanine or tryptophan. Each record gives: J gene, V gene, D gene, clone size, CDR3 protein, CDR3 DNA. D genes are given only for firm matches. Expanded clones get a size class; other rows say once, few or many, or leave the size out.

>TRBJ2-1|TRBV20-1|-|-
CSSYVFNEQFF
TGCAGTTCTTATGTGTTCAATGAGCAGTTCTTC
>TRBJ2-6|TRBV10-3|-|-
CAISGTTTGANVLTF
TGTGCCATCAGTGGTACAACCACTGGGGCCAACGTCCTGACTTTC
>TRBJ2-1|TRBV2|TRBD2|-
CASNLLAGYNEQFF
TGTGCCAGCAACCTACTAGCGGGCTACAATGAGCAGTTCTTC
>TRBJ1-2|TRBV14|-|-
CASSQDRAIYGYTF
TGTGCCAGCAGCCAAGACCGGGCCATCTATGGCTACACCTTC
>TRBJ2-3|TRBV27|TRBD2|-
CASSLSSGITDTQYF
TGTGCCAGCAGTTTATCAAGCGGGATCACAGATACGCAGTATTTT
>TRBJ1-2|TRBV5-4|-|-
CASSLEDLGGYTF
TGTGCCAGCAGCTTAGAGGATTTGGGTGGCTACACCTTC
>TRBJ1-1|TRBV12-5|-|-
CASGSLAVTEAFF
TGTGCTAGTGGTTCTCTGGCGGTCACTGAAGCTTTCTTT
>TRBJ2-7|TRBV6-5|TRBD1|once
CASSYGRGHTYEQYF
TGTGCCAGCAGTTACGGAAGGGGGCATACCTACGAGCAGTACTTC
>TRBJ1-5|TRBV29-1|-|few
CSVDVGANQPQHF
TGCAGCGTTGATGTGGGGGCCAATCAGCCCCAGCATTTT
>TRBJ2-5|TRBV5-1|-|-
CASSGGGFQETQYF
TGCGCCAGCAGCGGAGGGGGTTTCCAAGAGACCCAGTACTTC
>TRBJ2-7|TRBV7-9|-|once
CASSLEFQVTGYEQYF
TGTGCCAGCAGCTTAGAGTTTCAGGTGACGGGCTACGAGCAGTACTTC
>TRBJ2-3|TRBV9|-|few
CASSEGLITDTQYF
TGTGCCAGCAGCGAGGGCCTTATCACAGATACGCAGTATTTT
>TRBJ1-4|TRBV29-1|-|-
CSVESLGGETNEKLFF
TGCAGCGTTGAATCGCTGGGCGGGGAAACTAATGAAAAACTGTTTTTT
>TRBJ2-7|TRBV6-5|-|-
CASSYRLGGTYEQYF
TGTGCCAGCAGTTACCGACTGGGCGGTACCTACGAGCAGTACTTC
>TRBJ2-2|TRBV28|-|few
CASRTSSGELFF
TGTGCCAGCAGAACTAGCAGCGGGGAGCTGTTTTTT
>TRBJ2-3|TRBV11-1|TRBD2|-
CASSLGTSGEDTQYF
TGTGCCAGCAGCTTAGGGACTAGCGGGGAAGATACGCAGTATTTT
>TRBJ2-7|TRBV13|-|-
CASSTRTRQYEQYF
TGTGCCAGCAGCACCAGGACAAGACAATACGAGCAGTACTTC
>TRBJ1-2|TRBV14|-|-
CASSQVAAGANYGYTF
TGTGCCAGCAGCCAAGTGGCGGCAGGGGCTAACTATGGCTACACCTTC
>TRBJ1-4|TRBV27|-|-
CASSPSPADSSTNEKLFF
TGTGCCAGCAGCCCTTCCCCGGCAGACAGCTCAACTAATGAAAAACTGTTTTTT
>TRBJ2-3|TRBV4-3|TRBD1|-
CASSPFIGTGDTDTQYF
TGCGCCAGCAGCCCTTTTATTGGGACAGGGGACACAGATACGCAGTATTTT
>TRBJ2-1|TRBV28|-|-
CASSFSAGTWSEQFF
TGTGCCAGCAGTTTCTCTGCGGGGACATGGAGTGAGCAGTTCTTC
>TRBJ2-7|TRBV14|-|-
CASSQTSREQYF
TGTGCCAGCAGCCAAACCTCAAGGGAGCAGTACTTC
>TRBJ1-1|TRBV10-3|TRBD1|-
CAIRGQSMNTEAFF
TGTGCCATCAGGGGACAGTCAATGAACACTGAAGCTTTCTTT
>TRBJ2-3|TRBV6-1|-|-
CASSEMYSTDTQYF
TGTGCCAGCAGTGAGATGTATAGCACAGATACGCAGTATTTT
>TRBJ2-3|TRBV7-2|TRBD1|-
CASSLVDRVDTQYF
TGTGCCAGCAGCTTAGTGGACAGGGTAGATACGCAGTATTTT
>TRBJ2-7|TRBV5-1|-|few
CASSLEAGVGFGHEQYF
TGCGCCAGCAGCTTGGAGGCAGGGGTGGGTTTCGGACACGAGCAGTACTTC
>TRBJ2-3|TRBV11-2|TRBD2|few
CASSPRTSSADTQYF
TGTGCCAGCAGCCCACGGACTAGCTCGGCAGATACGCAGTATTTT
>TRBJ2-1|TRBV7-7|-|-
CASSLEYGGWYNEQFF
TGTGCTAGCAGCTTAGAATACGGGGGTTGGTACAATGAGCAGTTCTTC
>TRBJ1-2|TRBV27|-|few
CASSSGTRGYGYTF
TGTGCCAGCAGTTCCGGAACGAGGGGGTATGGCTACACCTTC
>TRBJ1-3|TRBV6-1|-|-
CASSEGLQRRSSGNTIYF
TGTGCCAGCAGTGAAGGTCTGCAGAGGAGGAGCTCTGGAAACACCATATATTTT
>TRBJ2-1|TRBV9|TRBD2|-
CASSEGYSGSYNEQFF
TGTGCCAGCAGCGAGGGATATAGCGGGAGCTACAATGAGCAGTTCTTC
>TRBJ2-3|TRBV11-3|-|-
CASSYRRPPTDTQYF
TGTGCCAGCAGCTACCGGCGCCCTCCCACAGATACGCAGTATTTT
>TRBJ2-1|TRBV7-3|TRBD2|once
CASSSIAGSSYNEQFF
TGTGCCAGCAGCTCTATAGCGGGGAGCTCCTACAATGAGCAGTTCTTC
>TRBJ2-3|TRBV7-9|TRBD2|-
CASRRFSGIGDTQYF
TGTGCCAGCAGAAGGTTTAGCGGGATTGGGGATACGCAGTATTTT
>TRBJ1-3|TRBV30|-|-
CAWSRGTGNTIYF
TGTGCCTGGAGTCGGGGGACTGGAAACACCATATATTTT
>TRBJ1-5|TRBV10-3|TRBD1|few
CAIRADRAGQPQHF
TGTGCCATCAGAGCGGACAGGGCAGGACAGCCCCAGCATTTT
>TRBJ2-7|TRBV9|TRBD2|-
CASSPHVGTNEQYF
TGTGCCAGCAGCCCCCATGTCGGGACTAACGAGCAGTACTTC
>TRBJ2-7|TRBV5-1|TRBD2|-
CASSPLASGSSYEQYF
TGCGCCAGCAGCCCGCTTGCTAGCGGGAGTTCGTACGAGCAGTACTTC
>TRBJ2-1|TRBV15|TRBD2|-
CATEGGGAYNEQFF
TGTGCCACCGAAGGCGGGGGTGCCTACAATGAGCAGTTCTTC
>TRBJ2-7|TRBV5-1|TRBD1|-
CASSFSGQGNEQYF
TGCGCCAGCAGCTTCTCGGGACAGGGGAACGAGCAGTACTTC
>TRBJ1-1|TRBV9|-|-
CASSVGGGSLMNTEAFF
TGTGCCAGCAGCGTAGGCGGGGGTTCCTTGATGAACACTGAAGCTTTCTTT
>TRBJ1-4|TRBV4-1|-|once
CASSYSGGVREKLFF
TGCGCCAGCAGCTATTCTGGGGGGGTGCGTGAAAAACTGTTTTTT
>TRBJ2-7|TRBV6-5|-|once
CASRKTSNYEQYF
TGTGCCAGCAGGAAGACAAGCAACTACGAGCAGTACTTC
>TRBJ2-7|TRBV18|-|-
CASSPGQLSSYEQYF
TGTGCCAGCTCACCAGGACAGTTAAGCTCCTACGAGCAGTACTTC
>TRBJ2-1|TRBV5-1|TRBD2|-
CASSLSLAGGSVDEQFF
TGCGCCAGCAGCTTGTCGCTAGCGGGGGGGAGTGTCGATGAGCAGTTCTTC
>TRBJ2-2|TRBV7-7|TRBD2|-
CASRDVAGDTGELFF
TGTGCTAGCAGGGACGTAGCGGGAGACACCGGGGAGCTGTTTTTT
>TRBJ2-2|TRBV27|-|-
CASSLSTPGELFF
TGTGCCAGCAGTTTATCGACCCCCGGGGAGCTGTTTTTT
>TRBJ2-5|TRBV6-5|TRBD2|-
CASSIGLAGVETQYF
TGTGCCAGCTCAATAGGACTAGCGGGCGTTGAGACCCAGTACTTC
>TRBJ2-1|TRBV30|TRBD1|-
CAWSGRSLTGDSYNEQFF
TGTGCCTGGAGTGGAAGGAGCCTAACAGGGGACTCCTACAATGAGCAGTTCTTC
>TRBJ2-7|TRBV5-1|-|few
CASSLVLGFYEQYF
TGCGCCAGCAGCTTGGTGCTGGGATTCTACGAGCAGTACTTC
>TRBJ2-1|TRBV4-1|-|-
CASSQVTSTQGRNEQFF
TGCGCCAGCAGCCAAGTGACTAGTACTCAGGGTCGGAATGAGCAGTTCTTC
>TRBJ2-7|TRBV19|-|once
CASSISGAAFYEQYF
TGTGCCAGTAGTATCTCCGGAGCGGCTTTTTACGAGCAGTACTTC
>TRBJ2-3|TRBV28|TRBD2|-
CASTKGGGRSSTDTQYF
TGTGCCAGCACCAAGGGGGGCGGGAGGTCTAGCACAGATACGCAGTATTTT
>TRBJ2-7|TRBV6-5|-|once
CASRKSGSNSYEQYF
TGTGCCAGCAGGAAAAGCGGTAGCAACTCCTACGAGCAGTACTTC
>TRBJ1-2|TRBV4-3|-|-
CASSRKGGDGYTF
TGCGCCAGCAGCCGGAAGGGAGGCGATGGCTACACCTTC
>TRBJ2-1|TRBV5-1|TRBD1|few
CASSFEGANEQFF
TGCGCCAGCAGCTTCGAGGGGGCCAATGAGCAGTTCTTC
>TRBJ2-1|TRBV6-6|TRBD2|once
CASSLTGGGGYNEQFF
TGTGCCAGCAGTTTGACTGGCGGGGGGGGCTACAATGAGCAGTTCTTC
>TRBJ1-4|TRBV27|TRBD1|-
CASSFLRQGVPNEKLFF
TGTGCCAGCTCCTTTTTGAGACAGGGGGTGCCTAATGAAAAACTGTTTTTT
>TRBJ2-7|TRBV5-6|TRBD2|-
CASSDTSGRVTSYEQYF
TGTGCCAGCAGCGATACTAGCGGGAGAGTCACTTCCTACGAGCAGTACTTC